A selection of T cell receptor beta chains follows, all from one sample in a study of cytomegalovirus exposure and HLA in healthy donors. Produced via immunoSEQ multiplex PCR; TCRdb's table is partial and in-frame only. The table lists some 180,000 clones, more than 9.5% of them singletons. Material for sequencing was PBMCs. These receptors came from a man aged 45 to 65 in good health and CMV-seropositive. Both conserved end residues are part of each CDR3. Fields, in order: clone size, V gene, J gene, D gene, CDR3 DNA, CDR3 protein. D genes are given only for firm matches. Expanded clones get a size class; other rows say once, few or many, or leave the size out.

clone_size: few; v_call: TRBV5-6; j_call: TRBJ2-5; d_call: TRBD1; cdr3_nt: TGTGCCAGCAGATTGAGGGGGCTCGGAGAGACCCAGTACTTC; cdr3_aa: CASRLRGLGETQYF
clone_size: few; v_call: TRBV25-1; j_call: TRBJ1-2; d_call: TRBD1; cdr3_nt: TGTGCCAGCAGTCCCCTGGGGACAGGGATTGGCTACACCTTC; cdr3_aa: CASSPLGTGIGYTF
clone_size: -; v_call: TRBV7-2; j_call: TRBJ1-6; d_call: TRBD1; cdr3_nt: TGTGCCAGCAGCTCGACAGGGTTAGGGTCACCCCTCCACTTT; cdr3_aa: CASSSTGLGSPLHF
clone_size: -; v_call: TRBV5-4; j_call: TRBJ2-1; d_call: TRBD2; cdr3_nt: TGTGCCAGCAGCCCTCGAGCGGGGGCGGCCCGGTATGAGCAGTTCTTC; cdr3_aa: CASSPRAGAARYEQFF
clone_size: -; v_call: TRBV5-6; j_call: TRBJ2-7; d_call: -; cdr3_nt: TGTGCCAGCAGTTCAGGGGCCCGCTCCTACGAGCAGTACTTC; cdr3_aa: CASSSGARSYEQYF
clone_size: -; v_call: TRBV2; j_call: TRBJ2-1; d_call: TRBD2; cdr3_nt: TGTGCCAGCAGCTTAAGAAGAGCGGGGGCCTTCAGCTCCTACAATGAGCAGTTCTTC; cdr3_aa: CASSLRRAGAFSSYNEQFF
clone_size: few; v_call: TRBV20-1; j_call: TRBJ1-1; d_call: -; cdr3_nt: TGCAGTGCTATGAGGGACACTGAAGCTTTCTTT; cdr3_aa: CSAMRDTEAFF
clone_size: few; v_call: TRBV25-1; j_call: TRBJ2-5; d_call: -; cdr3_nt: TGTGCCAGCAGTCACTTCGGTCGGGACTCCGGAGGGGAGACCCAGTACTTC; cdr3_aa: CASSHFGRDSGGETQYF
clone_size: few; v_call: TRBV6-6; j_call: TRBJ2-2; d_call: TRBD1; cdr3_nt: TGTGCCAGCAGTCGGGGACAGCTGAACACCGGGGAGCTGTTTTTT; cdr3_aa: CASSRGQLNTGELFF
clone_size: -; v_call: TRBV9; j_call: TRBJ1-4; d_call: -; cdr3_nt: TGTGCCAGCAGCTCAGCCGGGGGGGTACGGGAAAAACTGTTTTTT; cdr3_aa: CASSSAGGVREKLFF
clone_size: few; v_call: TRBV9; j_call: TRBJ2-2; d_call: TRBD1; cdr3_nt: TGTGCCAGCAGCGACGGGACAGGGGTATCCACCGGGGAGCTGTTTTTT; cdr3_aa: CASSDGTGVSTGELFF
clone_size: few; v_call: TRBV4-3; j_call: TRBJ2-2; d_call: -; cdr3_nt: TGCGCCAGCAGTCTCGTGGGGGGCGGGGAGCTGTTTTTT; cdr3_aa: CASSLVGGGELFF
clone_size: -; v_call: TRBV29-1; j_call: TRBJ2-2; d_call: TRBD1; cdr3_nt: TGCTCCGGACAGGGGAACACCGGGGAGCTGTTTTTT; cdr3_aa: CSGQGNTGELFF
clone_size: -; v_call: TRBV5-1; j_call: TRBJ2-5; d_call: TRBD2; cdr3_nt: TGCGCCAGCAGCTTAAGCGGGGGGGCCTGGGAGACCCAGTACTTC; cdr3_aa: CASSLSGGAWETQYF
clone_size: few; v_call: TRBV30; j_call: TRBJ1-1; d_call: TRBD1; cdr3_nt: TGTGCCTGGGATAGACAGGGACGGAACACTGAAGCTTTCTTT; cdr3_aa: CAWDRQGRNTEAFF
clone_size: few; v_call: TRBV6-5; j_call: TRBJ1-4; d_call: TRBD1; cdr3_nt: TGTGCCAGCAGTTCGGGACAGGTTCGGGAAAAACTGTTTTTT; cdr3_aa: CASSSGQVREKLFF
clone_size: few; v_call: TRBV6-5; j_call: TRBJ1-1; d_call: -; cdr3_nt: TGTGCCAGCAGTTACTCGAGTGGTACGAACACTGAAGCTTTCTTT; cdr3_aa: CASSYSSGTNTEAFF
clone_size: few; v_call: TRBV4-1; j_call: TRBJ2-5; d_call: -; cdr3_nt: TGCGCCAGCAGCTCGCAGGGGAGGACCCAGTACTTC; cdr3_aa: CASSSQGRTQYF
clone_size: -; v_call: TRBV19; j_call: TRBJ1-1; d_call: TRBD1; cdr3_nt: TGTGCCAGTAGGACCGGGACAGGGGGCACTGAAGCTTTCTTT; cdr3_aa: CASRTGTGGTEAFF
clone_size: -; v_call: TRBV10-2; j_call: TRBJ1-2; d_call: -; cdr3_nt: TGCGCCAGCAGTGAGACAGGCTTCGACGGCTACACCTTC; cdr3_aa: CASSETGFDGYTF
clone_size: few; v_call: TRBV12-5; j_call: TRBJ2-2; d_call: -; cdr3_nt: TGTGCTAGTGGTTTGGTACTTTACACCGGGGAGCTGTTTTTT; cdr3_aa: CASGLVLYTGELFF
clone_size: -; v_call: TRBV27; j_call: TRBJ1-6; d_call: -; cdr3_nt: TGTGCCAGCAGTGCGCGGGGAGGGGGGCTCCACTTT; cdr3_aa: CASSARGGGLHF
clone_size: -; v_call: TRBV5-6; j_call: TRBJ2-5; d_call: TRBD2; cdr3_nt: TGTGCCAGCAGCGGAGATAGCGGGGGAGAGACCCAGTACTTC; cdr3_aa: CASSGDSGGETQYF
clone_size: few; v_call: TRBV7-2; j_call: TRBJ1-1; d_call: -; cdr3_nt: TGTGCCAGCAGCTTGTGGGACAATCGGAACACTGAAGCTTTCTTT; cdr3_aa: CASSLWDNRNTEAFF
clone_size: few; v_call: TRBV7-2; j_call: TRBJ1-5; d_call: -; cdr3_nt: TGTGCCAGCAGCCCACAGGGAGTTCAGCCCCAGCATTTT; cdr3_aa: CASSPQGVQPQHF
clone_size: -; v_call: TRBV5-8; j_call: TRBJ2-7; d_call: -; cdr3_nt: TGTGCCAGCAGCCCGACATCCTCGTCCTACGAGCAGTACTTC; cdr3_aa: CASSPTSSSYEQYF
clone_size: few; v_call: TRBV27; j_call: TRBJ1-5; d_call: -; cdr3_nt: TGTGCCAGCAGGTCTGGTGGGGGCCTCAATCAGCCCCAGCATTTT; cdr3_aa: CASRSGGGLNQPQHF
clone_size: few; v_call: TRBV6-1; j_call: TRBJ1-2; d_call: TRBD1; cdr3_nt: TGTGCCAGCAGTGAGCCACGGACAGGGACTGGCTACACCTTC; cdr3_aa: CASSEPRTGTGYTF
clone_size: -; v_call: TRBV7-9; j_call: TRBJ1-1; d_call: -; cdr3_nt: TGTGCCAGCAGCCCCCCTGGGACAATTGAAGCTTTCTTT; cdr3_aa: CASSPPGTIEAFF
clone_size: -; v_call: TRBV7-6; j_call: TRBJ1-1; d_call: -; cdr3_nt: TGTGCCAGCAGCTCACAGGTTTACACTGAAGCTTTCTTT; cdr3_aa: CASSSQVYTEAFF
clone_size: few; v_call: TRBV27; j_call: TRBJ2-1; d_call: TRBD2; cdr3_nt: TGTGCCAGCAGTCCCGGGCTAGCGGGGACATACAATGAGCAGTTCTTC; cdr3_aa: CASSPGLAGTYNEQFF
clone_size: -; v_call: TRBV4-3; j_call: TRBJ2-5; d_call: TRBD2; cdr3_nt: TGCGCCAGCAGCCAAGAGCGGGCTAGCGGCACGCAAGAGACCCAGTACTTC; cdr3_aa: CASSQERASGTQETQYF